One sample yielded the 15 T cell receptor beta chains listed below, sequenced in a study of T cells in Graves' hyperthyroidism and ophthalmopathy. Amplification of TCR beta CDR3 regions was performed using RNA transcripts as template. An initial round of RT-PCR targeting the TCR CDR3 relied on the HTBI primer set. TCRdb called the multiplex PCR reads again in MiXCR, with one record for every CDR3 protein. The sample has fewer than 350,000 distinct CDR3 sequences, about 20% seen once; the top ten hold about half. The sample consisted of blood. The receptors here all came from a woman between 45 and 60 years old with Graves' hyperthyroidism.

There are many counts of this clonotype. The gene calls are TRBV27 and TRBJ2-3; TRBD2 is a possible D gene (6 bases). The CDR3 totals 16 residues. Trimming cost V 4 bases and J 0 bases, with 14 bases left between them. The germline V gene encodes CDR1 MNHEY and CDR2 SMNVEV (reference sequence). The CDR3, as DNA: TGTGCCAGCAGTTCACCCGGGACTTCTAGCACAGATACGCAGTATTTT. This translates into CASSSPGTSSTDTQYF.

This clonotype was recorded many times. The V call is TRBV12-3 or TRBV12-4, the J call TRBJ1-1, with a tentative D call TRBD1 (5 bases). Trimming removed 7 bases at V and 5 bases at J, with 14 bases between. The CDR3 has 13 amino acids. CDR3 sequence reads: CASTLGGRTEAFF. DNA for the CDR3: TGTGCCAGCACCCTGGGGGGGAGGACTGAAGCTTTCTTT.

This clonotype appeared many times. V gene TRBV11-2 combines with J gene TRBJ1-2; D might be TRBD1 (6 bases). The CDR3 runs to 15 residues. Trimming removed 6 bases at V and 2 bases at J, with 16 bases between. In germline, CDR1 is SGHAT, CDR2 FQNNGV. The DNA for the CDR3 is TGTGCCAGCAGTCGCGGGGGGCTTCGAAACTATGGCTACACCTTC. Its protein is CASSRGGLRNYGYTF.

This clonotype came up a few times. V usage is TRBV10-3 and J usage is TRBJ1-4; 9 bases are a match to TRBD1. V shed 0 bases, J shed 7 bases, and the junction held 3 bases outside the gene matches. The V gene's germline CDR1 is ENHRY and CDR2 SYGVKD. CDR3 size: 15 residues. The CDR3 region is CAISESGTGIEKLFF. DNA of the CDR3: TGTGCCATCAGTGAGTCCGGGACAGGGATTGAAAAACTGTTTTTT.

V gene TRBV20-1 combines with J gene TRBJ2-1, with 8 bases aligning to TRBD2. J gave up 9 bases and V 6 bases, and 7 bases lay outside the gene matches. Looked up from germline, CDR1 is DFQATT and CDR2 is SNEGSKA (reference sequence). This CDR3 is built from 12 residues. The CDR3 region is CSAPFAGGEQFF. CDR3 in DNA: TGCAGTGCCCCATTCGCGGGGGGTGAGCAGTTCTTC.

DNA of the CDR3: TGTGCCAGCAGCTTTCGGGGGCGCGGGAAAGAAAAACTGTTTTTT. Protein sequence: CASSFRGRGKEKLFF. The chain uses TRBV5-8 and TRBJ1-4; perhaps TRBD1 as D (6 bases). Between the trimmed V and J ends, which lost 2 bases and 8 bases, there was a span of 16 bases. Germline V gives CDR1 SGHTS, CDR2 YDEGEE. The CDR3 length is 15 residues. Based on the CDR3 plus reference TRBV5-8 and TRBJ1-4, the full variable domain is EAGVTQSPTHLIKTRGQQATLRCSPISGHTSVYWYQQALGLGLQFLLWYDEGEERNRGNFPPRFSGRQFPNYSSELNVNALELEDSALYLCASSFRGRGKEKLFFGSGTQLSVL.

This clonotype was picked up many times. The chain joins TRBV7-6 to TRBJ1-3; D not certain. The CDR3 has 14 amino acids. Germline V CDR1 and CDR2: SGHVS, FNYEAQ. The V and J ends lost 5 bases and 0 bases respectively, with 8 bases between them. In nucleotides, the CDR3 is TGTGCCAGCAGCCGTCTGGGCTCTGGAAACACCATATATTTT. Translation: CASSRLGSGNTIYF.

The gene calls are TRBV30 and TRBJ1-6, with D uncertain. The germline V gene has CDR1 GTSNPN and CDR2 SVGIG (reference sequence). V lost 3 bases, J lost 0 bases, and 9 bases lay in between. The CDR3 totals 15 residues. The CDR3 loop is CAWRMGSSYNSPLHF. DNA for the CDR3: TGTGCCTGGAGGATGGGAAGCTCCTATAATTCACCCCTCCACTTT.

There are a few counts of this clonotype. The chain links TRBV11-2 to TRBJ2-1, with 11 bases matching TRBD2. This CDR3 contains 16 residues. V shed 2 bases and J 5 bases; nucleotides not matched to a gene: 5. Germline CDR1 and CDR2: SGHAT and FQNNGV. This chain's CDR3 is CASSLTTSGVNNEQFF. The CDR3 coding sequence is TGTGCCAGCAGCTTAACGACTAGCGGGGTTAACAATGAGCAGTTCTTC.

The chain recombines TRBV10-3 with TRBJ2-3, with D possibly TRBD1 on 6 matching bases. The CDR3 length is 14 residues. The V end lost 4 bases, the J end lost 0 bases, and 8 bases lay between the germline ends. Germline CDR1 is ENHRY and CDR2 is SYGVKD. The CDR3 loop reads CAISGQESTDTQYF. The DNA for the CDR3 is TGTGCCATCAGTGGACAGGAGAGCACAGATACGCAGTATTTT.

The chain carries TRBV2 and TRBJ2-3; 16 bases line up with TRBD2. With 7 bases clipped from V and 6 bases from J, the junction kept 7 bases outside the gene matches. Germline loops: CDR1 SNHLY, CDR2 FYNNEI. This CDR3 spans 16 amino acids. The CDR3 is CASTLWGLAGGDTQYF. The CDR3 DNA reads TGTGCCAGCACCCTTTGGGGACTAGCGGGAGGGGATACGCAGTATTTT.

The V and J genes are TRBV20-1 and TRBJ1-5, with 7 positions matching TRBD1. Germline values: CDR1 DFQATT, CDR2 SNEGSKA (reference sequence). The CDR3 extends over 13 amino acids. V was clipped by 7 bases and J by 6 bases; unmatched bases: 9. The DNA for the CDR3 is TGCAGTGAGGGGGCTACAGGGTCTCAGCCCCAGCATTTT. Protein: CSEGATGSQPQHF.

This clonotype was recorded at least ten times. The rearrangement joins TRBV28 to TRBJ2-3; 10 bases line up with TRBD2. The length of the CDR3 is 18 residues. The V gene end was trimmed by 6 bases and the J gene end by 2 bases; junction bases not matched to a gene: 14. Germline V gives CDR1 MDHEN, CDR2 SYDVKM. CDR3 nucleotide sequence: TGTGCCAGCAGCACCCCCGGCTCGACTAGCGGGCCCACAGATACGCAGTATTTT. Translation: CASSTPGSTSGPTDTQYF.

This clonotype appeared many times. This rearrangement joins TRBV6-1 to TRBJ1-1; D not resolved. This CDR3 comprises 13 residues. The germline V gene encodes CDR1 MNHNS and CDR2 SASEGT. Trimming removed 0 bases from V and 5 bases from J, with 7 bases in between. CDR3 region: CASSEAPRTEAFF. CDR3 nucleotide sequence: TGTGCCAGCAGTGAAGCGCCGAGAACTGAAGCTTTCTTT.

There are a few counts of this clonotype. The gene calls are TRBV7-9 and TRBJ2-2; D not resolved. Germline assignment: CDR1 SEHNR and CDR2 FQNEAQ (reference sequence). The CDR3 is 15 residues long. V lost 5 bases to trimming and J lost 5 bases, with 15 bases between them. In DNA, the CDR3 is TGTGCCAGCAGCATGGACGGAAGGGAAACCGGGGAGCTGTTTTTT. This sequence encodes CASSMDGRETGELFF. Using reference TRBV7-9 and TRBJ2-2 for the parts outside the CDR3, the full variable domain is DTGVSQNPRHKITKRGQNVTFRCDPISEHNRLYWYRQTLGQGPEFLTYFQNEAQLEKSRLLSDRFSAERPKGSFSTLEIQRTEQGDSAMYLCASSMDGRETGELFFGEGSRLTVL.